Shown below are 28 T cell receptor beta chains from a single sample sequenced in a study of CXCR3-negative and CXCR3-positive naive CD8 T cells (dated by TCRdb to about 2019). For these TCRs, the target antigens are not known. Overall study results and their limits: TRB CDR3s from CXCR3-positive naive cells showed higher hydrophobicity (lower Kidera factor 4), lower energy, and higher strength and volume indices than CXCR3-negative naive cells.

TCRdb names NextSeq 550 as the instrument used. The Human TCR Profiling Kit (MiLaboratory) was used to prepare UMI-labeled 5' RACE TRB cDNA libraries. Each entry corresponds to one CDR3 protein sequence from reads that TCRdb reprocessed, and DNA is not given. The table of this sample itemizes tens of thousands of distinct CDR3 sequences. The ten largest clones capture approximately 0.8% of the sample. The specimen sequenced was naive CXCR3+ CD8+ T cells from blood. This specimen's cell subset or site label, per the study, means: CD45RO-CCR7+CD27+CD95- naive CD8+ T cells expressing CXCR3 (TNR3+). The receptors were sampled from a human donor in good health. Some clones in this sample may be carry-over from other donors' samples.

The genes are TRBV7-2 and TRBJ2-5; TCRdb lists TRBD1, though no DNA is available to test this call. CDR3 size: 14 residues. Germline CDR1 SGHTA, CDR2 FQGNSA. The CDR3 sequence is CASSFFTWGETQYF.

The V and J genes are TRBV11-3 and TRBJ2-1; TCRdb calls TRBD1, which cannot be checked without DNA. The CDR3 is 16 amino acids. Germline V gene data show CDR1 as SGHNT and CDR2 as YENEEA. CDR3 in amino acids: CASSPRMRGAIDEQFF.

CDR3 protein: CASSFEAAGLLIYEQYF. The chain carries TRBV2 and TRBJ2-7; the D gene TCRdb calls, TRBD2, cannot be checked with no DNA. There are 17 residues in the CDR3. CDR1 is SNHLY, CDR2 FYNNEI, per germline.

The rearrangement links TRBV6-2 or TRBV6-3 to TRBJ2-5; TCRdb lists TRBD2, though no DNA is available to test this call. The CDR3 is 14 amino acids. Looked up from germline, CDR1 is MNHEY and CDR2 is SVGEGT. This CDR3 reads CASSPPSGGETQYF.

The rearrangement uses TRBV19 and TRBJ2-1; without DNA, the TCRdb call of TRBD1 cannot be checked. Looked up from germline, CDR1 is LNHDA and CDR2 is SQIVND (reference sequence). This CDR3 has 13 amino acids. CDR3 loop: CASSTGVYNEQFF.

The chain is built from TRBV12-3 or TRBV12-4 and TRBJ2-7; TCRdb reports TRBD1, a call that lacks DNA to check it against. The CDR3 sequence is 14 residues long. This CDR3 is CASSLARDRYEQYF.

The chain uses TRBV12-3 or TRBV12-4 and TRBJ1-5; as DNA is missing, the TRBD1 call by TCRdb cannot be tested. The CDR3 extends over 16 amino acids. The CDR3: CASSLAGEGAGQPQHF.

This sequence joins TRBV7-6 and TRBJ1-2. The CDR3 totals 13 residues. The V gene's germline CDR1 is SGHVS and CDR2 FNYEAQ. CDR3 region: CASSPSAGKGYTF.

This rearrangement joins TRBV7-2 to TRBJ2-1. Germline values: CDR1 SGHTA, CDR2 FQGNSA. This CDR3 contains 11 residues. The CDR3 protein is CASSSAYEQFF.

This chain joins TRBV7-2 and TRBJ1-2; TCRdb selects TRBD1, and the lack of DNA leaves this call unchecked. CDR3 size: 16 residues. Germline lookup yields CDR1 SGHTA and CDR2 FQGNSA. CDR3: CASSLGVAGQRYGYTF. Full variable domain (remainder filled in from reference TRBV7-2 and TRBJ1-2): GAGVSQSPSNKVTEKGKDVELRCDPISGHTALYWYRQSLGQGLEFLIYFQGNSAPDKSGLPSDRFSAERTGGSVSTLTIQRTQQEDSAVYLCASSLGVAGQRYGYTFGSGTRLTVV.

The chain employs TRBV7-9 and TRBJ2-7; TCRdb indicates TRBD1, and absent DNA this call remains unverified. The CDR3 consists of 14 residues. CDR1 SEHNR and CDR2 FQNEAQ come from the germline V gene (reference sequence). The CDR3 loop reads CASSSRTGGNEQYF.

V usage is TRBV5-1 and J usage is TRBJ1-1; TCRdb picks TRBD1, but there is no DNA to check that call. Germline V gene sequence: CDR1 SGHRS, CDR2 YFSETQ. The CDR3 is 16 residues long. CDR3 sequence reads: CASSTRQGEKGTEAFF.

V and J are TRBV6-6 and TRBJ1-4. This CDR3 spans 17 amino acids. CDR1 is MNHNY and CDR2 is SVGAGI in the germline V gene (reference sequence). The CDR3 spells CASSYSGRGATNEKLFF.

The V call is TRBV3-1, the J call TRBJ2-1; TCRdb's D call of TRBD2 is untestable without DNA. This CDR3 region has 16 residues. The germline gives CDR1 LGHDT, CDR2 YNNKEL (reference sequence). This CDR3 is CASSQTTSERYDEQFF.

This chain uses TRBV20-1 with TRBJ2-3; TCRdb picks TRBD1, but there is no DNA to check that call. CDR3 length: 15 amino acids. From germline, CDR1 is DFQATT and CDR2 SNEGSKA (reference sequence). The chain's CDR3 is CSASDRDRGADTQYF.

The CDR3 region is CASSPWDSENTGELFF. The rearrangement joins TRBV7-3 to TRBJ2-2; the TRBD1 assignment by TCRdb is unverifiable without DNA. Per the germline V gene, CDR1 is SGHTA and CDR2 is FQGTGA. CDR3 size: 16 residues.

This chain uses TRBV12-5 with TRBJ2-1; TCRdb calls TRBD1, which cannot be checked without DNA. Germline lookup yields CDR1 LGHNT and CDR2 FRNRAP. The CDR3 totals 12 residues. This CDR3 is CASGTGDNEQFF. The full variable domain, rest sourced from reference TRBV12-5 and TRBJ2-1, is DARVTQTPRHKVTEMGQEVTMRCQPILGHNTVFWYRQTMMQGLELLAYFRNRAPLDDSGMPKDRFSAEMPDATLATLKIQPSEPRDSAVYFCASGTGDNEQFFGPGTRLTVL.

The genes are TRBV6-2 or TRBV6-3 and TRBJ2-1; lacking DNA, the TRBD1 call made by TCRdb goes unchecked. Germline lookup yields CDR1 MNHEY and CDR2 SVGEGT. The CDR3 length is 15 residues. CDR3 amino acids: CASSYDGGSYNEQFF.

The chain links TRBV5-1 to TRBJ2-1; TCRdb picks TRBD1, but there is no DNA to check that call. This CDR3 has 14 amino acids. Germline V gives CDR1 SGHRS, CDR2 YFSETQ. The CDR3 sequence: CASSNRGPYNEQFF.

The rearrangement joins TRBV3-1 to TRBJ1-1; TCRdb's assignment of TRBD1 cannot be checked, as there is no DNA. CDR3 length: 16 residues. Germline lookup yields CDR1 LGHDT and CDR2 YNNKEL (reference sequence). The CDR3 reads CASSQAPGQGNTEAFF.

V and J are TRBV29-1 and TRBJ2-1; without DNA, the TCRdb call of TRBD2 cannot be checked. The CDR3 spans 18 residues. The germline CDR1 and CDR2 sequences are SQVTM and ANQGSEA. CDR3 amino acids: CSTAGLADSHNWYNEQFF.

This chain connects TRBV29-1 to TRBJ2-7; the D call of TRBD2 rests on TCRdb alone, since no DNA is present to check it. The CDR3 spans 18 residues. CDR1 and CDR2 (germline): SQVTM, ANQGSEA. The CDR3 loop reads CSVGPRGVGAGEIYEQYF.

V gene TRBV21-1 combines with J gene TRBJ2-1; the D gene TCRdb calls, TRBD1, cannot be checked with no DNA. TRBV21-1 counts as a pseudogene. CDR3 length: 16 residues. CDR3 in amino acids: CASSPRGGPRGNEQFF.

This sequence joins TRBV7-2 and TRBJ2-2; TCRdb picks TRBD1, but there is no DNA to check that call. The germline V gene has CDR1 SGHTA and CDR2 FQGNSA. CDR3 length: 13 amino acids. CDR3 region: CATPHPNTGELFF. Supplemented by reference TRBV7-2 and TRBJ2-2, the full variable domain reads GAGVSQSPSNKVTEKGKDVELRCDPISGHTALYWYRQSLGQGLEFLIYFQGNSAPDKSGLPSDRFSAERTGGSVSTLTIQRTQQEDSAVYLCATPHPNTGELFFGEGSRLTVL.

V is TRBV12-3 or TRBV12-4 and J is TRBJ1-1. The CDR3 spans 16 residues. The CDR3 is CASSFGPISQNTEAFF.

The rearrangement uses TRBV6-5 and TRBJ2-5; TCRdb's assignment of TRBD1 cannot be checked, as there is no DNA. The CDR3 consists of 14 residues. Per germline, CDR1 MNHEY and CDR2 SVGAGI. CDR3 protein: CASSPAGEQETQYF.

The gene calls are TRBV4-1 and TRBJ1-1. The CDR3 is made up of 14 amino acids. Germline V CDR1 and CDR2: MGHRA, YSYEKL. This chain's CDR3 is CASSQIGGNTEAFF.

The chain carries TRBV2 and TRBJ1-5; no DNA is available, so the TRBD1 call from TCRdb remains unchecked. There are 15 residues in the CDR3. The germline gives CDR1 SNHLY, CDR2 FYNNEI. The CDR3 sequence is CASKQGAIGNQPQHF.